This T cell receptor beta chain originates from a study of blood T cell repertoires in COVID-19. The data were produced by immunoSEQ multiplex PCR, yet TCRdb's version contains in-frame clones alone and is incomplete. The sample includes roughly 410,000 clones, about 90% seen only once; the top ten take about 2.1%. The CDR3 is 14 amino acids. Between the trimmed V and J ends, which lost 0 bases and 0 bases, there was a span of 7 bases. Germline V gene sequence: CDR1 SGDLS, CDR2 YYNGEE. This rearrangement joins TRBV9 to TRBJ2-7; no firm D call. Sequences were obtained from peripheral blood. The origin of this receptor is a woman aged 60-75 years with COVID-19, enrolled during active disease. CDR3 nucleotides: TGTGCCAGCAGCGTAGGTGCACTCTCCTACGAGCAGTACTTC. It yields the protein CASSVGALSYEQYF.